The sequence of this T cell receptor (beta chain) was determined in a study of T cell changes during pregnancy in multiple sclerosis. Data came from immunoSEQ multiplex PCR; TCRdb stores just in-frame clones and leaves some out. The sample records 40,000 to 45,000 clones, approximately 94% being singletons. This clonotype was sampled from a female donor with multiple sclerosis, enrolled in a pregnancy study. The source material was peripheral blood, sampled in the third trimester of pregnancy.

The CDR3 DNA reads as TGTGCCAGCAGCGCCAGACTAGCGGGAGTGTACAATGAGCAGTTCTTC. The encoded protein is CASSARLAGVYNEQFF. The rearrangement links TRBV9 to TRBJ2-1; 12 bases are a match to TRBD2. The V and J ends lost 3 bases and 4 bases, in that order; junction bases with no gene match: 5. This CDR3 has 16 residues. Germline values: CDR1 SGDLS, CDR2 YYNGEE.